These T cell receptor beta chains were read from a single sample in a study of CD8 T cells in Susac syndrome. TCRdb re-called the immunoSEQ multiplex PCR reads with MiXCR, one entry per CDR3 protein. The repertoire includes some 150,000 distinct CDR3 sequences, around 94% of them detected once, and 0.075% to 0.1% sits in the top ten. Sequencing was carried out using CD4+ T cells from PBMCs. The origin of the receptors is a human donor in good health. The CDR3 runs from the conserved cysteine through the conserved F or W. A D gene is named only where the DNA matches it firmly. Clone size is given for some rows only: seen once, a few or many times, or a class if the clone is expanded.

>.|TRBJ2-1|.|TRBV7-2
TGTGCCAGCAGCCCGGGCTCCCCTGGGAATGAGCAGTTCTTC
CASSPGSPGNEQFF
>.|TRBJ2-7|.|TRBV20-1
TGCAGTGCTAGAGCTCTAGCCGGGAAGGTTAGGAACTACGAGCAGTACTTC
CSARALAGKVRNYEQYF
>.|TRBJ2-1|.|TRBV11-2
TGTGCCAGCAGCCTAGGGCGGTCACTTGCGTACAATGAGCAGTTCTTC
CASSLGRSLAYNEQFF
>.|TRBJ2-2|TRBD1|TRBV18
TGTGCCAGCTCACCAGGGACAGACACCGGGGAGCTGTTTTTT
CASSPGTDTGELFF
>.|TRBJ2-3|.|TRBV30
TGTGCCTGGAGTGTAGGACTCAGCACAGATACGCAGTATTTT
CAWSVGLSTDTQYF
>few|TRBJ2-3|.|TRBV5-7
TGTGCCAGCAGCCCCCGGGACACCGGCACAGATACGCAGTATTTT
CASSPRDTGTDTQYF
>once|TRBJ2-1|.|TRBV25-1
TGTGCCAGCAGTGAGAGGGGACGGGTGATTGAGCAGTTCTTC
CASSERGRVIEQFF
>.|TRBJ2-5|TRBD2|TRBV20-1
TGCAGTGCTAGCGAACCGACTAGCGGGAGAACTGAGACCCAGTACTTC
CSASEPTSGRTETQYF
>.|TRBJ1-1|.|TRBV5-6
TGTGCCAGCAGCGAAGCAGGGGAACCCGAGAACACTGAAGCTTTCTTT
CASSEAGEPENTEAFF
>.|TRBJ2-3|TRBD1|TRBV9
TGTGCCAGCAGCGCGACAGGGTCTAGGACAGATACGCAGTATTTT
CASSATGSRTDTQYF
>once|TRBJ2-2|TRBD2|TRBV20-1
TGCAGTGCTAGAGATGGGTCGGGAGGCGGCGGGGAGCTGTTTTTT
CSARDGSGGGGELFF